A single sample is the source of the 15 T cell receptor beta chains below, sequenced in a study of Graves' ophthalmopathy and Graves' hyperthyroidism. RNA served as the template for amplifying TCR beta CDR3 regions. Second-round multiplex PCR came after a first-round RT-PCR that employed HTBI primers. TCRdb ran MiXCR on the multiplex PCR reads and lists one entry per CDR3 protein. Of 200,000 to 250,000 distinct CDR3 sequences listed, around 42% are singletons. Sequenced input: peripheral blood. These receptor sequences come from an adult man with Graves' ophthalmopathy.

The CDR3: CASSLTPGGSTGELFF. The CDR3 nucleotides are TGCGCCAGCAGCTTGACTCCAGGCGGATCCACCGGGGAGCTGTTTTTT. This chain links TRBV5-1 with TRBJ2-2, with D hard to call. The CDR3 spans 16 residues. Between the trimmed V and J ends, which lost 1 base and 4 bases, there was a span of 14 bases. Germline V gives CDR1 SGHRS, CDR2 YFSETQ.

This clonotype has a handful of counts. This chain joins TRBV20-1 and TRBJ2-7, with D uncertain. The germline V gene has CDR1 DFQATT and CDR2 SNEGSKA (reference sequence). Trimming removed 3 bases at V and 2 bases at J, with 8 bases between. This CDR3 has 12 residues. CDR3 protein: CSASSDAYEQYF. DNA for the CDR3: TGCAGTGCTAGTTCGGATGCCTACGAGCAGTACTTC.

The chain employs TRBV3-1 and TRBJ1-1; 7 nucleotides align to TRBD1. The CDR3 is 15 residues long. The germline V gene has CDR1 LGHDT and CDR2 YNNKEL (reference sequence). Trimming at V came to 4 bases and at J to 7 bases, leaving 12 bases not matched to a gene. The CDR3 DNA follows: TGTGCCAGCAGCCCTTCGACAGGGACGAAGGTTGAAGCTTTCTTT. This gives the protein CASSPSTGTKVEAFF.

Of note for this clonotype: The junction departs from the called germline gene at one end, perhaps through a read error. The chain is built from TRBV7-6 and TRBJ2-2; D is perhaps TRBD2 (6 bases). The V gene's germline CDR1 is SGHVS and CDR2 FNYEAQ. CDR3 length: 16 amino acids. The DNA for the CDR3 is TGCGCCAGCAGCCAAGGGGTCCTAGCGTACACCGGGGAGCTGTTTTTT. Its protein is CASSQGVLAYTGELFF.

The chain recombines TRBV7-2 with TRBJ1-1; tentative D call: TRBD1 (6 bases). The germline CDR1 and CDR2 sequences are SGHTA and FQGNSA. V was trimmed by 5 bases and J by 0 bases, leaving 13 bases between them. This CDR3 is 15 amino acids long. Here the CDR3 reads CASSTWGTLNTEAFF. CDR3 nucleotide sequence: TGTGCCAGCAGCACATGGGGGACACTGAACACTGAAGCTTTCTTT.

The chain joins TRBV7-9 to TRBJ2-7; TRBD1 matches at 10 bases. Germline V lookup: CDR1 SEHNR, CDR2 FQNEAQ (reference sequence). The trim removed 3 bases at V and 5 bases at J, leaving 4 bases unmatched. This CDR3 comprises 14 residues. The CDR3 protein is CASSFSGTGDEQYF. CDR3 in DNA: TGTGCCAGCAGCTTTTCCGGGACAGGGGACGAGCAGTACTTC.

This clonotype was recorded a few times. The chain carries TRBV24-1 and TRBJ1-1, with D unclear. The germline V and J ends were trimmed by 7 bases and 0 bases, with 8 bases remaining between them. CDR1 is KGHDR and CDR2 is SFDVKD in the germline V gene. The CDR3 consists of 13 residues. In DNA, the CDR3 is TGTGCCACCAGAGGTCTTATGAACACTGAAGCTTTCTTT. This sequence encodes CATRGLMNTEAFF.

This clonotype appeared a few times. The chain links TRBV7-2 to TRBJ2-5; no clear D. Trimming took off 0 bases at V and 7 bases at J, with 9 bases between the two ends. From germline, CDR1 is SGHTA and CDR2 FQGNSA. This CDR3 is built from 13 residues. The CDR3, as DNA: TGTGCCAGCAGCTTAGCGCTATATGGGACCCAGTACTTC. Its translation: CASSLALYGTQYF.

V and J are TRBV5-6 and TRBJ2-7; D not certain. V lost 7 bases and J 3 bases, leaving 14 bases between the germline ends. The CDR3 is made up of 13 amino acids. Germline V gives CDR1 SGHDT, CDR2 YYEEEE. CDR3 loop: CASSAERFYEQYF. Here the CDR3 DNA reads TGTGCCAGCTCTGCCGAGAGGTTCTACGAGCAGTACTTC.

This chain links TRBV12-3 or TRBV12-4 with TRBJ2-5; no reliable D call. CDR3 length equals 14 residues. Between the trimmed V and J ends, which lost 3 bases and 0 bases, there was a span of 8 bases. DNA of the CDR3: TGTGCCAGCAGTTTGAGCCTCGACCAAGAGACCCAGTACTTC. Translation: CASSLSLDQETQYF.

This clonotype was counted a few times. An end of the junction differs from the germline gene, which may be a read error. The chain recombines TRBV20-1 with TRBJ1-1; 10 bases match TRBD1. Germline CDR1 reads DFQATT; CDR2 reads SNEGSKA (reference sequence). The CDR3 loop spans 15 amino acids. DNA for the CDR3: TGCAGTGCTAGAGTAACGGACAGGGGGAACTCTGAAGCTTTCTTT. This translates into CSARVTDRGNSEAFF.

The J gene is TRBJ2-7, the V gene TRBV2; 9 nucleotides match TRBD1. Trimming removed 6 bases from V and 0 bases from J; junction bases left unmatched: 3. Germline CDR1 is SNHLY and CDR2 is FYNNEI. The CDR3 length is 14 residues. CDR3: CASRDRGYSYEQYF. In nucleotides, the CDR3 is TGTGCCAGCAGGGACAGGGGATACTCCTACGAGCAGTACTTC.

The chain joins TRBV19 to TRBJ2-7; 7 bases align to TRBD1. V trimming: 4 bases; J trimming: 5 bases; junction bases outside the gene matches: 8. This CDR3 has 14 amino acids. Germline V lookup: CDR1 LNHDA, CDR2 SQIVND (reference sequence). The CDR3 sequence is CASSTGTVTHEQYF. For the CDR3, the DNA is TGTGCCAGTAGTACCGGGACAGTTACCCACGAGCAGTACTTC.

This clonotype was counted only a few times. The chain employs TRBV2 and TRBJ1-5; D gene unclear. V was pared by 7 bases and J by 0 bases, with 19 bases between. The CDR3 runs 17 residues. Germline-derived CDR1 and CDR2 are SNHLY and FYNNEI. This CDR3 is CASTPGSSSDSNQPQHF. In nucleotides, the CDR3 is TGTGCCAGCACCCCTGGGAGTTCGAGCGATAGCAATCAGCCCCAGCATTTT.

A few counts support this clonotype. The gene calls are TRBV5-1 and TRBJ1-2; tentatively, D is TRBD1 (5 bases). CDR1 SGHRS and CDR2 YFSETQ come from the germline V gene. Deletions cut 4 bases from V and 2 bases from J, with 15 bases between. The CDR3 is made up of 15 amino acids. The CDR3, as DNA: TGCGCCAGCAGCACCCGAGGGGACCGCAACTATGGCTACACCTTC. Protein sequence: CASSTRGDRNYGYTF.